These 10 T cell receptor beta chains originate from one sample sequenced in a study of blood T cell repertoires in COVID-19. Here immunoSEQ multiplex PCR was the method, and the copy in TCRdb shows in-frame clones only, minus some. The sample contains around 190,000 clones, more than 70% of which appear only once. The sequencing input was peripheral blood. Receptors were obtained from a man aged 50-59 years with COVID-19, enrolled during active disease.

This chain links TRBV9 with TRBJ2-2; 12 nucleotides align to TRBD2. J gave up 0 bases and V 5 bases, and 5 bases lay outside the gene matches. Germline V CDR1 and CDR2: SGDLS, YYNGEE. The CDR3 spans 17 residues. The CDR3 here is CASSLTSGGSNTGELFF. CDR3 sequence (DNA): TGTGCCAGCAGTTTAACTAGCGGGGGGTCGAACACCGGGGAGCTGTTTTTT.

This clone was observed a single time. The chain employs TRBV7-9 and TRBJ2-5; TRBD2 aligns across 9 bases. V lost 0 bases, J lost 5 bases, and 4 bases stayed unmatched. The CDR3 covers 15 residues. Germline V gives CDR1 SEHNR, CDR2 FQNEAQ (reference sequence). CDR3 amino acids: CASSLALAGWETQYF. The CDR3, as DNA: TGTGCCAGCAGCTTAGCCCTAGCGGGGTGGGAGACCCAGTACTTC. The variable domain in full, with the rest retrieved from reference TRBV7-9 and TRBJ2-5, is DTGVSQNPRHKITKRGQNVTFRCDPISEHNRLYWYRQTLGQGPEFLTYFQNEAQLEKSRLLSDRFSAERPKGSFSTLEIQRTEQGDSAMYLCASSLALAGWETQYFGPGTRLLVL.

The CDR3 reads CASSLSGGAYNEQFF. CDR3 coding DNA: TGTGCCAGCAGCCTTAGCGGGGGGGCCTACAATGAGCAGTTCTTC. This chain uses TRBV5-4 with TRBJ2-1; 11 bases line up with TRBD2. Trimming took 4 bases from V and 2 from J; bases not matched to a gene: 2. There are 15 residues in the CDR3. Germline CDR1 SGHNT, CDR2 YYREEE (reference sequence).

The chain joins TRBV9 to TRBJ2-2; 9 nucleotides match TRBD1. From germline, CDR1 is SGDLS and CDR2 YYNGEE. The CDR3 is 15 amino acids. Unmatched junction bases numbered 6, after V lost 4 bases and J lost 5 bases. Here the CDR3 reads CASSTKGQGTGELFF. In DNA, the CDR3 is TGTGCCAGCAGCACCAAAGGACAGGGGACCGGGGAGCTGTTTTTT.

The V call is TRBV7-9, the J call TRBJ1-4; possible D gene TRBD1, 5 bases. Germline CDR1 SEHNR, CDR2 FQNEAQ (reference sequence). V lost 1 base to trimming and J lost 8 bases, with 14 bases between them. This CDR3 spans 15 amino acids. CDR3 nucleotide sequence: TGTGCCAGCAGCTTAGGTTTCGCGGGGCGGGAAAAACTGTTTTTT. Translation gives CASSLGFAGREKLFF. The full variable domain, with the rest looked up from reference TRBV7-9 and TRBJ1-4, is DTGVSQNPRHKITKRGQNVTFRCDPISEHNRLYWYRQTLGQGPEFLTYFQNEAQLEKSRLLSDRFSAERPKGSFSTLEIQRTEQGDSAMYLCASSLGFAGREKLFFGSGTQLSVL.

V gene TRBV5-5 combines with J gene TRBJ2-1; 7 nucleotides match TRBD1. The V and J ends lost 0 bases and 7 bases, in that order; junction bases with no gene match: 7. There are 15 residues in the CDR3. Looked up from germline, CDR1 is SGHKS and CDR2 is YYEKEE (reference sequence). CDR3 in DNA: TGTGCCAGCAGCTTGGTGCCAGGGGGTGGAAATGAGCAGTTCTTC. Encoded protein: CASSLVPGGGNEQFF. Based on the CDR3 plus reference TRBV5-5 and TRBJ2-1, the full variable domain is DAGVTQSPTHLIKTRGQQVTLRCSPISGHKSVSWYQQVLGQGPQFIFQYYEKEERGRGNFPDRFSARQFPNYSSELNVNALLLGDSALYLCASSLVPGGGNEQFFGPGTRLTVL.

This clone was observed a handful of times. Other nucleotide sequences in the sample specify the same CDR3. This sequence joins TRBV15 and TRBJ2-5; a weak D match, TRBD2 (6 bases). This CDR3 region has 14 residues. V lost 0 bases to trimming and J lost 2 bases, with 7 bases between them. CDR1 LNHNV and CDR2 YYDKDF come from the germline V gene (reference sequence). CDR3 DNA sequence: TGTGCCACCAGCAGAGATCGGGGGCAAGAGACCCAGTACTTC. It translates to CATSRDRGQETQYF.

This CDR3 reads CASSLGSSGVPDTQYF. CDR3 DNA: TGTGCCAGCAGCTTAGGGTCTAGCGGGGTACCAGATACGCAGTATTTT. The rearrangement links TRBV5-4 to TRBJ2-3; 9 nucleotides line up with TRBD2. This CDR3 has 16 amino acids. V was clipped by 2 bases and J by 4 bases; unmatched bases: 8. The germline CDR1 and CDR2 sequences are SGHNT and YYREEE (reference sequence).

This rearrangement joins TRBV28 to TRBJ2-3, with 8 nucleotides matching TRBD2. Looked up from germline, CDR1 is MDHEN and CDR2 is SYDVKM. The CDR3 covers 19 residues. The V segment lost 6 bases and the J segment 2 bases; nucleotides outside the gene matches: 19. CDR3 DNA sequence: TGTGCCAGCAGCTTTACGTCAGGGCAGGGCGGGGGGCCCACAGATACGCAGTATTTT. Translation gives CASSFTSGQGGGPTDTQYF.

V and J are TRBV4-2 and TRBJ1-2; 7 bases align to TRBD1. The CDR3 spans 13 residues. Germline values: CDR1 LGHNA, CDR2 YNFKEQ. Unmatched junction bases numbered 0, after V lost 1 base and J lost 4 bases. CDR3 coding DNA: TGTGCCAGCAGCCAAGCAGGGGGCTATGGCTACACCTTC. This codes for CASSQAGGYGYTF.